This TCR beta chain was sequenced during a study of blood T cell repertoires in COVID-19. Study-wide background: In each case, the material was cDNA or gDNA derived from T cells, B-cell-depleted T cells, or PBMCs.

The germline V gene encodes CDR1 SGDLS and CDR2 YYNGEE. This CDR3 is built from 16 residues. The trim removed 0 bases at V and 3 bases at J, leaving 4 bases unmatched. Original methodology: Using reference gene primer amplification, nucleated cell counts were estimated. Method: immunoSEQ multiplex PCR; TCRdb's copy keeps in-frame clones and lacks some. V, J and clone size derive from that table, while D and trimming were established from the DNA sequence. The table lists 200,000 to 300,000 clones, about 73% of them singletons, with over 3% in the top ten. The V and J genes are TRBV9 and TRBJ1-3, with 9 nucleotides matching TRBD1. Sequenced input: peripheral blood. This clonotype originated in a woman aged 80 or over with acute or convalescent COVID-19. In DNA form, the CDR3 reads TGTGCCAGCAGCGTAGGTGGGACAGGGTTTGGAAACACCATATATTTT. Residues: CASSVGGTGFGNTIYF. Combining the CDR3 with reference TRBV9 and TRBJ1-3 gives the whole variable domain DSGVTQTPKHLITATGQRVTLRCSPRSGDLSVYWYQQSLDQGLQFLIQYYNGEERAKGNILERFSAQQFPDLHSELNLSSLELGDSALYFCASSVGGTGFGNTIYFGEGSWLTVV.